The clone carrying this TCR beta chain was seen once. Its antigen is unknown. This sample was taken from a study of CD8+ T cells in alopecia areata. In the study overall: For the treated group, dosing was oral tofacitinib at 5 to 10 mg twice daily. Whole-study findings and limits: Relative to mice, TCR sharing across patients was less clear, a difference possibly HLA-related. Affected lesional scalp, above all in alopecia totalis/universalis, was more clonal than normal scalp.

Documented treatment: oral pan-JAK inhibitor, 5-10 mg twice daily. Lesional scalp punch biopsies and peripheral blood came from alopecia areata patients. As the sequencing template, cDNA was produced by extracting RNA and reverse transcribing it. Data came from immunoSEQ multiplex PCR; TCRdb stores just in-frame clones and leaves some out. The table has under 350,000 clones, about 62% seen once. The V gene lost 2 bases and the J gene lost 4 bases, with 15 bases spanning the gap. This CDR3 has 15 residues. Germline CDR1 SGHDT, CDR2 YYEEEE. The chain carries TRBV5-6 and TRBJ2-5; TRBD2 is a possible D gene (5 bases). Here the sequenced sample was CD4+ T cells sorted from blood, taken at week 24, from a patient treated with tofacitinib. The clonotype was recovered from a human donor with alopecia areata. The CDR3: CASSFPGRGLETQYF. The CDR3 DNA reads TGTGCCAGCAGCTTCCCAGGACGGGGATTAGAGACCCAGTACTTC.